This T cell receptor beta chain was sequenced for a study of cytomegalovirus exposure and HLA in healthy donors. Primers: 60 Vbeta forward and 13 Jbeta reverse. Method: immunoSEQ multiplex PCR; TCRdb's copy keeps in-frame clones and lacks some. The sample yields about 160,000 clones, roughly 79% seen once. This CDR3 is built from 12 residues. Trimming took 8 bases from V and 4 from J, leaving 9 bases between them. Germline V CDR1 and CDR2: MNHNS, SASEGT. The sequenced sample consisted of PBMCs. The sequence derives from a man in his forties in good health and CMV-seronegative. This rearrangement joins TRBV6-1 to TRBJ1-5; D is unclear. The CDR3 loop reads CASRRENQPQHF. The CDR3 DNA follows: TGTGCCAGCCGGAGGGAGAATCAGCCCCAGCATTTT.